The 32 T cell receptor beta chains below come from one sample, sequenced in a study of cytomegalovirus exposure and HLA in healthy donors. The PCR contained 60 Vbeta and 13 Jbeta primers. Profiled with immunoSEQ multiplex PCR; TCRdb holds only in-frame clones, not every one. This sample carries about 170,000 clones, more than 75% of them seen once, and the ten largest clones take 2% to 3%. The sample taken for sequencing was PBMCs. These receptors originate from a man aged 25-45 years in good health and CMV-seropositive.

This clone came up once. V usage is TRBV4-2 and J usage is TRBJ2-5; a weak D match, TRBD2 (5 bases). Trimming removed 1 base from V and 4 bases from J, with 16 bases in between. CDR1 is LGHNA, CDR2 YNFKEQ, per germline. This CDR3 is 16 amino acids long. The DNA of the CDR3 is TGTGCCAGCAGCCAAGGACTACTGGGCGGTGGAGAGACCCAGTACTTC. It encodes CASSQGLLGGGETQYF.

This rearrangement joins TRBV28 to TRBJ2-2; the D is unclear. Germline CDR1 reads MDHEN; CDR2 reads SYDVKM. The CDR3 length is 12 residues. The V end lost 4 bases, the J end lost 4 bases, and 4 bases lay between the germline ends. The CDR3 here is CASSYFTGELFF. The DNA for the CDR3 is TGTGCCAGCAGTTACTTCACCGGGGAGCTGTTTTTT.

The rearrangement links TRBV7-2 to TRBJ2-5; 10 bases are a match to TRBD2. The J call is in doubt because the DNA end fits TRBJ2-7 better. This CDR3 has 16 amino acids. Germline values: CDR1 SGHTA, CDR2 FQGNSA. For the CDR3, the DNA is TGTGCCAGCAGCTTAGCCCCTAGCGGGAGTGTGGACGAGCAGTACTTC. Translating it yields CASSLAPSGSVDEQYF.

The V and J genes are TRBV7-3 and TRBJ2-7, with D possibly TRBD2 on 6 matching bases. The CDR3 runs to 17 residues. Trimming removed 2 bases at V and 1 base at J, with 18 bases between. Germline V gives CDR1 SGHTA, CDR2 FQGTGA. The CDR3 nucleotides read TGTGCCAGCAGCTTATCGGGACTGTTCATAGATTCCTACGAGCAGTACGTC. Translation gives CASSLSGLFIDSYEQYV.

As regards this clone: Germline is not matched at one junction end, which may reflect a read error. The V and J genes are TRBV7-7 and TRBJ2-1; D is possibly TRBD1 (6 bases). The CDR3 runs to 15 residues. The germline V gene has CDR1 SSHAT and CDR2 FNYEAQ (reference sequence). CDR3 bases: TGTGCTAGCAGCTCTATGATGGGGGCCAACAATGAGCAGTTCTTC. It specifies CASSSMMGANNEQFF.

The rearrangement joins TRBV4-1 to TRBJ2-5; TRBD2 agrees at 8 bases. The J call is uncertain, as TRBJ2-7 better fits the DNA end. The germline CDR1 and CDR2 sequences are MGHRA and YSYEKL. The CDR3 totals 18 residues. CDR3 DNA: TGCGCCAGCAGCCAAGAGGTGTCCAGCGGGAGTAGATGGGACGAGCAGTACTTC. The encoded protein is CASSQEVSSGSRWDEQYF.

This clone came up once. The rearrangement joins TRBV9 to TRBJ2-6; TRBD1 agrees at 12 bases. CDR3 length equals 15 residues. V lost 7 bases and J lost 2; bases outside the gene matches: 1. The germline V gene encodes CDR1 SGDLS and CDR2 YYNGEE. The CDR3 region is CASGTGGAGANVLTF. The CDR3, as DNA: TGTGCCAGCGGGACAGGGGGCGCTGGGGCCAACGTCCTGACTTTC.

The V call is TRBV11-3, the J call TRBJ1-1; D not certain. V lost 2 bases and J lost 1, with 5 bases in between. Germline lookup yields CDR1 SGHNT and CDR2 YENEEA. The CDR3 sequence is 13 residues long. The CDR3 loop is CASSLTKNTEAFF. In DNA, the CDR3 is TGTGCCAGCAGCTTAACAAAGAACACTGAAGCTTTCTTT. Complete variable domain (other parts from reference TRBV11-3 and TRBJ1-1): EAGVVQSPRYKIIEKKQPVAFWCNPISGHNTLYWYLQNLGQGPELLIRYENEEAVDDSQLPKDRFSAERLKGVDSTLKIQPAELGDSAVYLCASSLTKNTEAFFGQGTRLTVV.

V gene TRBV5-4 combines with J gene TRBJ2-1; D is uncertain. The CDR3 is 13 amino acids. Germline lookup yields CDR1 SGHNT and CDR2 YYREEE (reference sequence). Trimming removed 0 bases from V and 4 bases from J, with 5 bases in between. The CDR3 DNA sequence: TGTGCCAGCAGCTTGGCCATGTACAATGAGCAGTTCTTC. Amino acid sequence: CASSLAMYNEQFF.

In this sample, this clone turned up a few times. The chain is built from TRBV5-6 and TRBJ2-1; 7 bases are shared with TRBD2. The germline V gene has CDR1 SGHDT and CDR2 YYEEEE. V was pared by 0 bases and J by 7 bases, with 4 bases of the junction left unmatched. The CDR3 has 14 residues. The CDR3 DNA reads TGTGCCAGCAGCTTGGCTGGGGGGGGGAATGAGCAGTTCTTC. Protein: CASSLAGGGNEQFF.

This chain joins TRBV7-9 and TRBJ1-2, with D maybe TRBD1 (5 bases). The CDR3 has 14 residues. Trimming took 2 bases from V and 4 from J, leaving 11 bases between them. Germline CDR1 and CDR2: SEHNR and FQNEAQ (reference sequence). CDR3 protein: CASSLSGLGYGYTF. The CDR3 region has the DNA TGTGCCAGCAGCTTATCAGGGCTGGGCTATGGCTACACCTTC.

The chain uses TRBV7-3 and TRBJ2-1, with TRBD2 identical over 8 bases. Per the germline V gene, CDR1 is SGHTA and CDR2 is FQGTGA. J gave up 15 bases and V 2 bases, and 9 bases lay outside the gene matches. This CDR3 region has 13 residues. The CDR3 sequence is CASSLASGSQGFF. As DNA, the CDR3 is TGTGCCAGCAGCTTAGCTAGCGGGTCTCAGGGGTTCTTC.

V gene TRBV5-1 combines with J gene TRBJ2-3; a weak D match, TRBD1 (6 bases). The CDR3 is 15 amino acids. Trimming removed 4 bases from V and 2 bases from J, with 14 bases in between. CDR1 is SGHRS, CDR2 YFSETQ, per germline. The CDR3 loop reads CASSPGQSYTDTQYF. DNA of the CDR3: TGCGCCAGCAGCCCCGGACAGTCGTACACAGATACGCAGTATTTT.

This chain joins TRBV19 and TRBJ1-4, with 7 bases aligning to TRBD1. The CDR3 is 12 residues long. The trim removed 6 bases at V and 11 bases at J, leaving 6 bases unmatched. CDR1 LNHDA and CDR2 SQIVND come from the germline V gene (reference sequence). This CDR3 is CASSPWGQKLFF. CDR3 nucleotides: TGTGCCAGTAGCCCCTGGGGACAGAAACTGTTTTTT.

The gene calls are TRBV6-5 and TRBJ1-3, with D possibly matching TRBD1 (6 bases). The CDR3 totals 16 residues. Deletions cut 2 bases from V and 2 bases from J, with 13 bases between. Germline lookup yields CDR1 MNHEY and CDR2 SVGAGI. CDR3 DNA sequence: TGTGCCAGCAGTTACCGGGGGGGGCGCCCTGGAAACACCATATATTTT. Translated: CASSYRGGRPGNTIYF.

The rearrangement uses TRBV5-1 and TRBJ1-1; D is unresolved. This CDR3 is 16 amino acids long. Germline values: CDR1 SGHRS, CDR2 YFSETQ. V shed 0 bases and J shed 4 bases, with 16 bases lying between them. CDR3 coding DNA: TGCGCCAGCAGCTTGGATAAGAGAGGGTGGGGCACTGAAGCTTTCTTT. Translated: CASSLDKRGWGTEAFF.

The genes are TRBV19 and TRBJ2-3; perhaps TRBD2 as D (6 bases). The CDR3 has 15 residues. Germline V gives CDR1 LNHDA, CDR2 SQIVND (reference sequence). The V end was cut by 7 bases, the J end by 2 bases, with 16 bases between. The DNA for the CDR3 is TGTGCCAGTACCCTGGGCCTAGCGATCACAGATACGCAGTATTTT. It translates to CASTLGLAITDTQYF.

The V call is TRBV4-1, the J call TRBJ2-7, with 9 bases that match TRBD2. The CDR3 has 15 residues. Germline CDR1 is MGHRA and CDR2 is YSYEKL. Unmatched junction bases numbered 11, after V lost 6 bases and J lost 5 bases. The CDR3, as DNA: TGCGCCAGCAGAGCTGGGCTAGCGGGAAACAACGAGCAGTACTTC. Translation: CASRAGLAGNNEQYF.

The chain carries TRBV7-9 and TRBJ2-7; possibly TRBD2 for D (6 bases). Trimming pared 5 bases from V and 6 bases from J, leaving 8 bases between. Germline V gives CDR1 SEHNR, CDR2 FQNEAQ (reference sequence). The CDR3 has 11 amino acids. The CDR3 protein is CASSPGLEQYF. The CDR3, as DNA: TGTGCCAGCAGCCCGGGACTCGAGCAGTACTTC.

The rearrangement joins TRBV5-1 to TRBJ2-5, with TRBD1 identical over 9 bases. The CDR3 runs 16 residues. Germline V gives CDR1 SGHRS, CDR2 YFSETQ. V trimming: 3 bases; J trimming: 4 bases; junction bases outside the gene matches: 10. The CDR3 region has the DNA TGCGCCAGCAGCTATAGGGACAGGGCCGCGATAGAGACCCAGTACTTC. Translation gives CASSYRDRAAIETQYF.

This CDR3 is CASSLGLDLGHNEQFF. CDR3 sequence (DNA): TGTGCCAGCAGCTTGGGACTAGATTTGGGTCACAATGAGCAGTTCTTC. This sequence joins TRBV5-6 and TRBJ2-1, with D possibly being TRBD2 (6 bases). V lost 0 bases and J lost 5, with 15 bases in between. The CDR3 totals 16 residues. The germline gives CDR1 SGHDT, CDR2 YYEEEE.

The chain links TRBV7-2 to TRBJ1-1; maybe TRBD1 (5 bases). Trimming took off 5 bases at V and 11 bases at J, with 15 bases between the two ends. Germline lookup yields CDR1 SGHTA and CDR2 FQGNSA. The CDR3 has 12 amino acids. The CDR3: CASSPWGGSAFF. The CDR3 DNA reads TGTGCCAGCAGCCCCTGGGGGGGTTCCGCTTTCTTT.

This clone was detected only once. The chain uses TRBV2 and TRBJ1-2; possible D gene TRBD1, 5 bases. Trimming took 7 bases from V and 2 from J, leaving 11 bases between them. Germline values: CDR1 SNHLY, CDR2 FYNNEI. CDR3 length: 13 residues. The CDR3 region is CASKGQGNYGYTF. CDR3 DNA sequence: TGTGCCAGCAAGGGGCAGGGCAACTATGGCTACACCTTC.

The chain employs TRBV7-9 and TRBJ2-7; D is possibly TRBD1 (5 bases). The CDR3 sequence is 17 residues long. Germline values: CDR1 SEHNR, CDR2 FQNEAQ (reference sequence). Trimming removed 5 bases from V and 0 bases from J, with 20 bases in between. The CDR3 DNA follows: TGTGCCAGCAGCCCTATGCCGCAGGGTCCGAGCTCCTACGAGCAGTACGTC. It is translated as CASSPMPQGPSSYEQYV.

The genes are TRBV4-1 and TRBJ2-2; D is undetermined. Germline CDR1 is MGHRA and CDR2 is YSYEKL. V gave up 4 bases and J gave up 9 bases, with 6 bases separating them. The CDR3 runs 11 residues. CDR3 coding DNA: TGCGCCAGCAGCCGAGCCCGGGAGCTGTTTTTT. Translating gives CASSRARELFF.

V and J are TRBV30 and TRBJ2-7; 7 bases agree with TRBD1. With 3 bases clipped from V and 7 bases from J, the junction kept 9 bases outside the gene matches. This CDR3 comprises 13 residues. Germline V gene sequence: CDR1 GTSNPN, CDR2 SVGIG (reference sequence). The CDR3 is CAWSRGQRLEQYF. The DNA for the CDR3 is TGTGCCTGGAGCCGGGGACAGCGGCTAGAGCAGTACTTC.

This clone was seen only a few times. V is TRBV5-1 and J is TRBJ1-4, with TRBD1 as a possible D gene (6 bases). Germline V gene lookup returns CDR1 SGHRS and CDR2 YFSETQ. This CDR3 contains 14 residues. V lost 1 base to trimming and J lost 5 bases, with 9 bases between them. CDR3 region: CASSLRDRNEKLFF. CDR3 in DNA: TGCGCCAGCAGCTTGCGCGACAGGAATGAAAAACTGTTTTTT.

The chain is built from TRBV5-5 and TRBJ2-3; maybe TRBD1 (6 bases). The germline V and J ends were trimmed by 5 bases and 2 bases, with 18 bases remaining between them. This CDR3 is 16 amino acids long. Germline CDR1 and CDR2: SGHKS and YYEKEE (reference sequence). This chain's CDR3 is CASSFLAGVNTDTQYF. CDR3 in DNA: TGTGCCAGCAGTTTCCTCGCAGGGGTAAACACAGATACGCAGTATTTT.

The rearrangement joins TRBV6-6 to TRBJ1-3, with unresolved D. This CDR3 spans 14 amino acids. The germline V and J ends were trimmed by 2 bases and 3 bases, with 8 bases remaining between them. Germline CDR1 and CDR2: MNHNY and SVGAGI (reference sequence). The CDR3, as DNA: TGTGCCAGCAGTTACAAGTATAGTGGAAACACCATATATTTT. As protein: CASSYKYSGNTIYF.

This chain connects TRBV4-1 to TRBJ2-5; 7 bases align to TRBD1. With V trimmed by 1 base and J by 6 bases, 8 bases remained unmatched. CDR1 is MGHRA and CDR2 is YSYEKL in the germline V gene. The CDR3 runs 15 residues. CDR3 bases: TGCGCCAGCAGCCAAGTAGAGAGGGGGCGCAAGACCCAGTACTTC. This translates into CASSQVERGRKTQYF.

The gene calls are TRBV6-5 and TRBJ2-5, with a weak D call TRBD1 (6 bases). This CDR3 has 14 residues. From germline, CDR1 is MNHEY and CDR2 SVGAGI. The ends were cut back, 9 bases at V and 5 bases at J, with 19 bases in the middle. Here the CDR3 reads CASALNWGRETQYF. CDR3 coding DNA: TGTGCCAGTGCCCTAAACTGGGGGCGGGAGACCCAGTACTTC.

V usage is TRBV6-5 and J usage is TRBJ1-4; TRBD1 agrees at 7 bases. The J segment lost 1 base and the V segment lost 6 bases, leaving 2 bases of the junction unmatched. The length of the CDR3 is 14 residues. In germline, CDR1 is MNHEY, CDR2 SVGAGI. This chain's CDR3 is CASRHRGTNEKLFF. The CDR3 coding sequence is TGTGCCAGCAGGCACAGGGGAACTAATGAAAAACTGTTTTTT.